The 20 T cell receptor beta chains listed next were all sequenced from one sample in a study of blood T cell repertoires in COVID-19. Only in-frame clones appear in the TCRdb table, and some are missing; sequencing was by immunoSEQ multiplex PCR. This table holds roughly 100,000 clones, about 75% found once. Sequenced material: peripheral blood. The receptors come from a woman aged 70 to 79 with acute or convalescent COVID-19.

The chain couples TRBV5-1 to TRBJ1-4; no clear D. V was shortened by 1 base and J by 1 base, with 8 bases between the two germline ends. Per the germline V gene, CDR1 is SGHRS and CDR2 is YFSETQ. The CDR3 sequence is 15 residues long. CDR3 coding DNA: TGCGCCAGCAGCTTGTTACCAGGAACTAATGAAAAACTGTTTTTT. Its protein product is CASSLLPGTNEKLFF.

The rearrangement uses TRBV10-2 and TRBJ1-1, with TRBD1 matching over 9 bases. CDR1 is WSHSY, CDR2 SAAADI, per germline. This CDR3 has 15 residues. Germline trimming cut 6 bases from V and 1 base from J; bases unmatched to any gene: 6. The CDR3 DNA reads TGCGCCAGCAGAGTTAGACAGGGGGGGAACACTGAAGCTTTCTTT. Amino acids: CASRVRQGGNTEAFF.

The CDR3 bases are TGCAGCGTCAGACTAGCGGGGGTTCGGGAGACCCAGTACTTC. Its protein is CSVRLAGVRETQYF. The chain has TRBV29-1 and TRBJ2-5; TRBD2 agrees at 12 bases. Looked up from germline, CDR1 is SQVTM and CDR2 is ANQGSEA. With 6 bases clipped from V and 5 bases from J, the junction kept 7 bases outside the gene matches. The CDR3 totals 14 residues.

CDR3 DNA: TGTGCCAGTAGTATTGCGGGGACAGGGCCTAACTATGGCTACACCTTC. This gives the protein CASSIAGTGPNYGYTF. V usage is TRBV19 and J usage is TRBJ1-2; 9 nucleotides agree with TRBD1. Germline loops: CDR1 LNHDA, CDR2 SQIVND (reference sequence). V trimming: 3 bases; J trimming: 0 bases; junction bases outside the gene matches: 5. The CDR3 is made up of 16 amino acids.

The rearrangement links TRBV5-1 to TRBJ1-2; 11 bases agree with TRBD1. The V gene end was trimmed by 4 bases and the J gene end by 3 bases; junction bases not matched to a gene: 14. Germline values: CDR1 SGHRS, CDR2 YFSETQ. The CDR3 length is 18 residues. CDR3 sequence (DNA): TGCGCCAGCAGCACTGGGACAGGGGGAAATCTATACCACTATGGCTACACCTTC. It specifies CASSTGTGGNLYHYGYTF.

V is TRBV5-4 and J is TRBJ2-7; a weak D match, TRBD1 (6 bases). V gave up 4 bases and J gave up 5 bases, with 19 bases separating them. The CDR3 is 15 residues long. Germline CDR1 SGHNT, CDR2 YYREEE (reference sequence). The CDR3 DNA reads TGTGCCAGCAGCCAACCCGGGCAGGGGCTCAACGAGCAGTACTTC. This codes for CASSQPGQGLNEQYF.

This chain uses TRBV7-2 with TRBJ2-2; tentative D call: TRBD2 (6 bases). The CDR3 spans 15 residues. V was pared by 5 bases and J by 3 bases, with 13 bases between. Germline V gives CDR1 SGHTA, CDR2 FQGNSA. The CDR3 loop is CASSIPRGYTGELFF. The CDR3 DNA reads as TGTGCCAGCAGCATCCCCCGGGGGTACACCGGGGAGCTGTTTTTT.

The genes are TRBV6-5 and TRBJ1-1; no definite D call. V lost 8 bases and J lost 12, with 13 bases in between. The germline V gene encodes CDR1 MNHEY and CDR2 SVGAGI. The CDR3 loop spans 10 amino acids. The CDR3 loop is CASRRGQTFF. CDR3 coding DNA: TGTGCCAGCCGGAGAGGGCAAACTTTCTTT.

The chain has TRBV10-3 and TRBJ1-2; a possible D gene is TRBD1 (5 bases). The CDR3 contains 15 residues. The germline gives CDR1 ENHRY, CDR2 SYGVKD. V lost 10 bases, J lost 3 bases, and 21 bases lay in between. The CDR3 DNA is TGTGCCACCGGACGCGACAGTGTTCTGCACTATGGCTACACCTTC. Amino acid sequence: CATGRDSVLHYGYTF.

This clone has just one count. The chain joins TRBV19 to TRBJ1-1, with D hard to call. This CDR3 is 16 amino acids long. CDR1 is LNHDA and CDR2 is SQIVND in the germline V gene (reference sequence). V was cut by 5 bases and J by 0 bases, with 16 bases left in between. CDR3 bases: TGTGCCAGTAGTCCCCAGACGGAGGTGATGAACACTGAAGCTTTCTTT. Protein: CASSPQTEVMNTEAFF.

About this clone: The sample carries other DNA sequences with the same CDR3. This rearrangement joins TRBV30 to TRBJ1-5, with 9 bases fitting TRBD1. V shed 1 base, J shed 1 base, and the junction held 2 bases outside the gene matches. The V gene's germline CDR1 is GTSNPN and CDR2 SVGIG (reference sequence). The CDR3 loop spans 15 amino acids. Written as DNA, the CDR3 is TGTGCCTGGAGTGCTGACAGGGGGAGCAATCAGCCCCAGCATTTT. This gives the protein CAWSADRGSNQPQHF.

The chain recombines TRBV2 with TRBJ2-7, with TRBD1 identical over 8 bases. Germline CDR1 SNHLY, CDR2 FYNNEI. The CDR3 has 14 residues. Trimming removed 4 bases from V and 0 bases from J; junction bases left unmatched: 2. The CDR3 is CASSGTGLSYEQYF. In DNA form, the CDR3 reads TGTGCCAGCAGTGGGACAGGGCTCTCCTACGAGCAGTACTTC.

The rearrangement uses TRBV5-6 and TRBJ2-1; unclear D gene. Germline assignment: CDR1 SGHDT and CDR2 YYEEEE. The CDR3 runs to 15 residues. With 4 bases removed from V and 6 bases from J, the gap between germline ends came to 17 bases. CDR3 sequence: CASSAVSVARNEQFF. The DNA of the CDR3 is TGTGCCAGCAGCGCTGTCAGCGTGGCTCGCAATGAGCAGTTCTTC.

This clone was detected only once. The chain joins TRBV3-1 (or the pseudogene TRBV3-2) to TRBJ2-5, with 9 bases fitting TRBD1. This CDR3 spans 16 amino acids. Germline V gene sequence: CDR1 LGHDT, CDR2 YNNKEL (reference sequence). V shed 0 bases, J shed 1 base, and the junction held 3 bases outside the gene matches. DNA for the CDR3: TGTGCCAGCAGCCAAGATCTGGGACAGGGCCAAGAGACCCAGTACTTC. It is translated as CASSQDLGQGQETQYF.

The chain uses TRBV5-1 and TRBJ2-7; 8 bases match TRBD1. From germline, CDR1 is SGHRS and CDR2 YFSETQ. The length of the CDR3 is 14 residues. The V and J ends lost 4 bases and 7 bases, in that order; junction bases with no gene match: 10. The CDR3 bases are TGCGCCAGCAGCACCAGGGACAGGTCCGTAGAGCAGTACTTC. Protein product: CASSTRDRSVEQYF.

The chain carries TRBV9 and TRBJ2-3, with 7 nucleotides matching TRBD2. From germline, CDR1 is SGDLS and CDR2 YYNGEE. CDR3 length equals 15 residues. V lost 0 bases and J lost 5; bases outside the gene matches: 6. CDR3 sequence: CASSVGAGKGDTQYF. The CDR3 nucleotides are TGTGCCAGCAGCGTAGGAGCGGGGAAAGGAGATACGCAGTATTTT.

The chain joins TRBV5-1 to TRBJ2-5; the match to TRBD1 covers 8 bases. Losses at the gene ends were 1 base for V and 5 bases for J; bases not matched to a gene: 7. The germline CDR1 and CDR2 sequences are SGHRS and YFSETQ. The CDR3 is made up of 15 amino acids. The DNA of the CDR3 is TGCGCCAGCAGCTTGTCACAGGGGGTAGGTGAGACCCAGTACTTC. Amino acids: CASSLSQGVGETQYF.

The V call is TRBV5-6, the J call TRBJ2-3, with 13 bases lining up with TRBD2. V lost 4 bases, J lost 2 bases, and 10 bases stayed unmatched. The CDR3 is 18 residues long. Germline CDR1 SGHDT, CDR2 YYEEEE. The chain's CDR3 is CASSPLGGTSGTTDTQYF. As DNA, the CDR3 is TGTGCCAGCAGCCCCCTCGGGGGGACTAGCGGGACCACAGATACGCAGTATTTT. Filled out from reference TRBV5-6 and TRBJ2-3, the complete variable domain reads DAGVTQSPTHLIKTRGQQVTLRCSPKSGHDTVSWYQQALGQGPQFIFQYYEEEERQRGNFPDRFSGHQFPNYSSELNVNALLLGDSALYLCASSPLGGTSGTTDTQYFGPGTRLTVL.

The CDR3, as DNA: TGTGCCAGCAGTTATTCACAGGTTACGCAGTATTTT. This gives the protein CASSYSQVTQYF. J is TRBJ2-3 and V is TRBV6-2 or TRBV6-3; TRBD1 might be the D (5 bases). Germline lookup yields CDR1 MNHEY and CDR2 SVGEGT. The CDR3 contains 12 residues. V lost 3 bases and J lost 8, with 9 bases in between.

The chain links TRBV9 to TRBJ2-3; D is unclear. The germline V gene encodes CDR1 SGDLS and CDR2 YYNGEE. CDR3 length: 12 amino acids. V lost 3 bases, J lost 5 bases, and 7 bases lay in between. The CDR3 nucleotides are TGTGCCAGCAGCGCGAGACAAGATACGCAGTATTTT. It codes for CASSARQDTQYF.